The 22 T cell receptor beta chains presented below share a single source sample, sequenced in a study of T cells in Graves' hyperthyroidism and ophthalmopathy. RNA transcripts provided the source from which TCR beta CDR3 regions were amplified. Researchers ran a first-round RT-PCR on the TCR CDR3 using the HTBI primer set. TCRdb used MiXCR to reprocess the multiplex PCR reads, holding one entry per CDR3 protein. The data show 300,000 to 400,000 distinct CDR3 sequences, with over 20% seen just once and 50% to 65% held by the top ten. Source material: blood. The origin of the receptors is a woman in her forties or fifties with Graves' hyperthyroidism.

The V and J genes are TRBV11-2 and TRBJ2-3, with D unclear. Between the trimmed V and J ends, which lost 1 base and 1 base, there was a span of 9 bases. The CDR3 runs to 15 residues. Germline V gene lookup returns CDR1 SGHAT and CDR2 FQNNGV. DNA of the CDR3: TGTGCCAGCAGCTTAGGGGTATCGGGCACAGATACGCAGTATTTT. It yields the protein CASSLGVSGTDTQYF.

The chain recombines TRBV11-3 with TRBJ2-5; 11 nucleotides agree with TRBD2. The germline V gene has CDR1 SGHNT and CDR2 YENEEA. The V segment lost 4 bases and the J segment 4 bases; nucleotides outside the gene matches: 2. The CDR3 covers 14 residues. Here the CDR3 DNA reads TGTGCCAGCAGCTGGGGACTAGCGGCAGAGACCCAGTACTTC. It specifies CASSWGLAAETQYF.

The gene calls are TRBV14 and TRBJ2-1; a weak D match, TRBD2 (5 bases). The CDR3 is 16 amino acids. Deletions cut 1 base from V and 0 bases from J, with 10 bases between. Germline V lookup: CDR1 SGHDN, CDR2 FVKESK. This chain's CDR3 is CASSQGTVSSYNEQFF. The CDR3, as DNA: TGTGCCAGCAGCCAAGGGACTGTCAGCTCCTACAATGAGCAGTTCTTC.

The rearrangement joins TRBV27 to TRBJ2-1; 10 bases fit TRBD2. Looked up from germline, CDR1 is MNHEY and CDR2 is SMNVEV (reference sequence). Trimming at V came to 6 bases and at J to 7 bases, leaving 15 bases not matched to a gene. CDR3 size: 17 residues. The CDR3 is CASRVRERGGRKNEQFF. The CDR3 region has the DNA TGTGCCAGCAGGGTTAGGGAGCGGGGGGGCCGAAAAAATGAGCAGTTCTTC.

This clonotype occurred a few times. V usage is TRBV29-1 and J usage is TRBJ1-2, with unresolved D. Germline V CDR1 and CDR2: SQVTM, ANQGSEA. CDR3 size: 10 residues. V lost 4 bases, J lost 5 bases, and 5 bases lay in between. The CDR3 here is CSVVGYGYTF. CDR3 bases: TGCAGCGTTGTCGGATATGGCTACACCTTC.

The chain links TRBV5-1 to TRBJ2-2, with 15 bases identical to TRBD2. CDR1 SGHRS and CDR2 YFSETQ come from the germline V gene. After removal of 3 bases from V and 4 bases from J, the junction contained 10 bases not matched to a gene. The CDR3 contains 19 residues. The CDR3 here is CASSYMGLAGGFGTGELFF. Here the CDR3 DNA reads TGCGCCAGCAGCTATATGGGACTAGCGGGAGGATTTGGCACCGGGGAGCTGTTTTTT.

The rearrangement joins TRBV10-3 to TRBJ2-7, with D unclear. Trimming removed 10 bases at V and 0 bases at J, with 7 bases between. The CDR3 runs to 11 residues. Germline CDR1 and CDR2: ENHRY and SYGVKD. The CDR3 DNA is TGTGCCACAGGATACTCCTACGAGCAGTACTTC. Translation gives CATGYSYEQYF.

This clonotype was seen many times. This chain joins TRBV6-5 and TRBJ1-2; D is unclear. The germline gives CDR1 MNHEY, CDR2 SVGAGI. Trimming removed 1 base at V and 3 bases at J, with 12 bases between. This CDR3 contains 15 residues. Here the CDR3 DNA reads TGTGCCAGCAGTTACTATGCTGCAGGCTACTATGGCTACACCTTC. Its protein is CASSYYAAGYYGYTF.

This clonotype was found many times. The chain links TRBV2 to TRBJ1-1, with 7 bases matching TRBD1. CDR3 length equals 16 residues. Germline CDR1 and CDR2: SNHLY and FYNNEI. Trimming took 6 bases from V and 2 from J; bases not matched to a gene: 12. CDR3 region: CASSQTGSLPNTEAFF. The CDR3 DNA follows: TGTGCCAGCAGCCAGACAGGGTCGCTTCCAAACACTGAAGCTTTCTTT.

This clonotype has a count of ten or more. This chain connects TRBV30 to TRBJ1-2; no definite D call. This CDR3 is 13 amino acids long. Between the trimmed V and J ends, which lost 0 bases and 4 bases, there was a span of 9 bases. Germline assignment: CDR1 GTSNPN and CDR2 SVGIG (reference sequence). CDR3 in amino acids: CAWSVEEFYGYTF. The CDR3 DNA sequence: TGTGCCTGGAGTGTAGAGGAGTTCTATGGCTACACCTTC.

The V and J genes are TRBV19 and TRBJ2-6, with TRBD2 as a possible D gene (6 bases). Trimming cost V 7 bases and J 0 bases, with 16 bases left between them. The CDR3 spans 17 residues. CDR1 is LNHDA and CDR2 is SQIVND in the germline V gene (reference sequence). CDR3 region: CASIPGTGVSGANVLTF. The CDR3 nucleotides read TGTGCCAGTATACCCGGGACTGGGGTCTCTGGGGCCAACGTCCTGACTTTC.

The rearrangement uses TRBV6-1 and TRBJ2-2, with 9 positions matching TRBD1. Trimming at V came to 6 bases and at J to 7 bases, leaving 6 bases not matched to a gene. This CDR3 contains 14 residues. Germline-derived CDR1 and CDR2 are MNHNS and SASEGT. For the CDR3, the DNA is TGTGCCAGCAGGAAACAGGGGGCAGGCGGGGAGCTGTTTTTT. Amino acid sequence: CASRKQGAGGELFF.

This clonotype has at least ten counts. The rearrangement links TRBV28 to TRBJ1-1; D is perhaps TRBD1 (6 bases). CDR3 length equals 17 residues. V was pared by 6 bases and J by 3 bases, with 23 bases between. Germline V gives CDR1 MDHEN, CDR2 SYDVKM. The CDR3 region has the DNA TGTGCCAGCAGGCAGATCGAGGGGGAGATCCCGGACACTGAAGCTTTCTTT. It codes for CASRQIEGEIPDTEAFF.

This clonotype was observed a handful of times. The chain recombines TRBV12-3 or TRBV12-4 with TRBJ2-2; 12 nucleotides align to TRBD2. The CDR3 runs to 18 residues. Trimming removed 5 bases from V and 6 bases from J; junction bases left unmatched: 13. The CDR3 here is CASSPPRRLAGVAGELFF. The CDR3 DNA reads TGTGCCAGCAGTCCTCCTCGACGACTAGCGGGAGTAGCCGGGGAGCTGTTTTTT.

The sample holds a few counts of this clonotype. The chain carries TRBV5-1 and TRBJ2-2; D might be TRBD2 (6 bases). V was trimmed by 7 bases and J by 8 bases, leaving 21 bases between them. The germline CDR1 and CDR2 sequences are SGHRS and YFSETQ. CDR3 length: 15 residues. The CDR3 DNA reads TGCGCCAGCCGGGAGACCGGGATCTCCTTGGGGGAGCTGTTTTTT. This gives the protein CASRETGISLGELFF.

The rearrangement uses TRBV30 and TRBJ2-3; 8 bases are shared with TRBD2. Germline V gene lookup returns CDR1 GTSNPN and CDR2 SVGIG (reference sequence). The junction had 8 bases not matched to a gene; V was cut back by 4 bases and J by 2 bases. The CDR3 runs to 15 residues. The chain's CDR3 is CAWTLTSGPTDTQYF. For the CDR3, the DNA is TGTGCCTGGACACTCACTAGCGGCCCCACAGATACGCAGTATTTT.

The chain recombines TRBV19 with TRBJ1-2, with D possibly being TRBD1 (6 bases). The CDR3 covers 14 residues. In germline, CDR1 is LNHDA, CDR2 SQIVND (reference sequence). V lost 5 bases, J lost 0 bases, and 10 bases lay in between. The CDR3: CASSPAGANYGYTF. As DNA, the CDR3 is TGTGCCAGTAGTCCCGCAGGGGCTAACTATGGCTACACCTTC.

This clonotype has ten or more counts. This chain uses TRBV30 with TRBJ2-7; TRBD1 matches at 7 bases. Per germline, CDR1 GTSNPN and CDR2 SVGIG (reference sequence). The CDR3 is 13 residues long. V lost 0 bases and J lost 6; bases outside the gene matches: 5. Written as DNA, the CDR3 is TGTGCCTGGAGTGTACTAAACAGGGGCGAGCAGTACTTC. Translating it yields CAWSVLNRGEQYF.

The chain carries TRBV15 and TRBJ1-5; D gene unclear. The CDR3 sequence is 14 residues long. CDR1 is LNHNV and CDR2 is YYDKDF in the germline V gene (reference sequence). V dropped 5 bases and J dropped 0 bases, with 8 bases sitting between them. CDR3 DNA sequence: TGTGCCACCAGCGAAGACCCTAGCAATCAGCCCCAGCATTTT. Encoded protein: CATSEDPSNQPQHF.

This clonotype turned up a few times. The chain employs TRBV10-3 and TRBJ2-3; 12 nucleotides line up with TRBD1. The V gene's germline CDR1 is ENHRY and CDR2 SYGVKD. The CDR3 contains 15 residues. V lost 5 bases to trimming and J lost 4 bases; unmatched junction nucleotides: 4. The CDR3 DNA reads as TGTGCCATCAGTCCGGGACAGGGGGCCGCAGATACGCAGTATTTT. Its translation is CAISPGQGAADTQYF.

In its sample, this clonotype was seen a few times. This rearrangement joins TRBV5-1 to TRBJ2-5, with no clear D. This CDR3 comprises 13 residues. With 6 bases removed from V and 2 bases from J, the gap between germline ends came to 11 bases. Germline V lookup: CDR1 SGHRS, CDR2 YFSETQ. DNA for the CDR3: TGCGCCAGCACCCCCGGTTCACAAGAGACCCAGTACTTC. Amino acids: CASTPGSQETQYF. Filled out from reference TRBV5-1 and TRBJ2-5, the complete variable domain reads KAGVTQTPRYLIKTRGQQVTLSCSPISGHRSVSWYQQTPGQGLQFLFEYFSETQRNKGNFPGRFSGRQFSNSRSEMNVSTLELGDSALYLCASTPGSQETQYFGPGTRLLVL.

This clonotype was seen many times. J is TRBJ1-4 and V is TRBV2; 7 positions agree with TRBD1. The CDR3 length is 14 residues. The germline V gene encodes CDR1 SNHLY and CDR2 FYNNEI. Trimming removed 5 bases from V and 4 bases from J; junction bases left unmatched: 4. Written as DNA, the CDR3 is TGTGCCAGCAGTCGACAGGGTTTTAATGAAAAACTGTTTTTT. The encoded protein is CASSRQGFNEKLFF.